This entry lists 21 T cell receptor beta chains sequenced from one sample in a study of T cells in lung cancer brain metastases. The repertoire was sequenced with immunoSEQ multiplex PCR; TCRdb's copy has only in-frame clones and lacks some. This table holds about 4,900 clones, roughly 84% found once. The source material was tumor tissue from the primary lung tumor. Every receptor here comes from a woman aged 50 to 60 with non-small cell lung cancer.

This clone was detected once. The rearrangement links TRBV5-1 to TRBJ1-5; possibly TRBD1 for D (6 bases). This CDR3 is built from 15 residues. Germline assignment: CDR1 SGHRS and CDR2 YFSETQ. V shed 1 base and J shed 5 bases, with 13 bases lying between them. The CDR3 DNA reads TGCGCCAGCAGCTTGACGGGGGCGAGAGATCAGCCCCAGCATTTT. Protein: CASSLTGARDQPQHF.

The chain recombines TRBV7-3 with TRBJ2-7; unclear D gene. V lost 1 base to trimming and J lost 5 bases, with 12 bases between them. Germline V gives CDR1 SGHTA, CDR2 FQGTGA. The CDR3 spans 14 residues. CDR3 nucleotides: TGTGCCAGCAGCTTAAACTCCCGAGAGGACGAGCAGTACTTC. The encoded protein is CASSLNSREDEQYF.

The J gene is TRBJ2-3, the V gene TRBV7-9, with D unclear. The CDR3 runs 11 residues. Germline CDR1 and CDR2: SEHNR and FQNEAQ (reference sequence). V was pared by 0 bases and J by 5 bases, with 0 bases between. CDR3 nucleotides: TGTGCCAGCAGCTTAGCAGATACGCAGTATTTT. It encodes CASSLADTQYF.

The chain recombines TRBV5-1 with TRBJ2-1, with 9 bases that match TRBD2. Germline CDR1 SGHRS, CDR2 YFSETQ. The CDR3 totals 16 residues. With 4 bases clipped from V and 8 bases from J, the junction kept 13 bases outside the gene matches. The CDR3 is CASSHGSSGGIDEQFF. The CDR3 DNA is TGCGCCAGCAGCCACGGATCAAGCGGGGGGATCGATGAGCAGTTCTTC.

The rearrangement joins TRBV2 to TRBJ1-5; D might be TRBD1 (5 bases). V dropped 4 bases and J dropped 5 bases, with 15 bases sitting between them. In germline, CDR1 is SNHLY, CDR2 FYNNEI. The CDR3 runs to 15 residues. CDR3 loop: CASSAGTSLYQPQHF. The CDR3 DNA reads as TGTGCCAGCAGTGCCGGGACTTCCCTATATCAGCCCCAGCATTTT.

The V and J genes are TRBV5-6 and TRBJ1-4, with unresolved D. Germline CDR1 SGHDT, CDR2 YYEEEE. The CDR3 contains 15 residues. V lost 4 bases to trimming and J lost 5 bases, with 15 bases between them. The CDR3 loop reads CASSPLGQGNEKLFF. CDR3 bases: TGTGCCAGCAGCCCCCTTGGGCAAGGAAATGAAAAACTGTTTTTT.

This clone showed up just once. This chain uses TRBV5-1 with TRBJ2-1; no reliable D call. Germline V gene sequence: CDR1 SGHRS, CDR2 YFSETQ. The V end lost 1 base, the J end lost 10 bases, and 12 bases lay between the germline ends. The CDR3 covers 13 residues. The CDR3 spells CASSLLKGQEQFF. The CDR3 DNA is TGCGCCAGCAGCTTGTTAAAGGGTCAGGAGCAGTTCTTC.

This clone came up a few times. The J gene is TRBJ2-7, the V gene TRBV5-4; the D is unclear. The CDR3 spans 11 residues. V was cut by 2 bases and J by 2 bases, with 2 bases left in between. Germline V CDR1 and CDR2: SGHNT, YYREEE (reference sequence). CDR3 sequence reads: CASSFPYEQYF. CDR3 coding DNA: TGTGCCAGCAGCTTCCCCTACGAGCAGTACTTC.

There are a few counts of this clone. CDR3 sequence: CASRDRINYGYTF. For the CDR3, the DNA is TGTGCCAGCCGGGACAGAATTAACTATGGCTACACCTTC. The chain couples TRBV5-6 to TRBJ1-2; 7 nucleotides match TRBD1. This CDR3 is 13 amino acids long. Germline V gives CDR1 SGHDT, CDR2 YYEEEE. Trimming removed 7 bases from V and 1 base from J; junction bases left unmatched: 4. The variable domain in full, with the rest retrieved from reference TRBV5-6 and TRBJ1-2, is DAGVTQSPTHLIKTRGQQVTLRCSPKSGHDTVSWYQQALGQGPQFIFQYYEEEERQRGNFPDRFSGHQFPNYSSELNVNALLLGDSALYLCASRDRINYGYTFGSGTRLTVV.

The CDR3 here is CASSKQGPTMNTEAFF. Here the CDR3 DNA reads TGTGCCAGCAGCAAACAGGGGCCGACCATGAACACTGAAGCTTTCTTT. The chain has TRBV21-1 and TRBJ1-1; TRBD1, the table's D call, lacks a check against the DNA. TRBV21-1 is a documented pseudogene. CDR3 size: 16 residues.

This clone appeared once. This sequence joins TRBV7-2 and TRBJ2-3, with D unresolved. This CDR3 comprises 14 residues. V was shortened by 1 base and J by 3 bases, with 8 bases between the two germline ends. Germline CDR1 is SGHTA and CDR2 is FQGNSA. CDR3 region: CASSLGVFTDTQYF. In nucleotides, the CDR3 is TGTGCCAGCAGCTTAGGGGTCTTTACAGATACGCAGTATTTT. Using reference TRBV7-2 and TRBJ2-3 for the parts outside the CDR3, the full variable domain is GAGVSQSPSNKVTEKGKDVELRCDPISGHTALYWYRQSLGQGLEFLIYFQGNSAPDKSGLPSDRFSAERTGGSVSTLTIQRTQQEDSAVYLCASSLGVFTDTQYFGPGTRLTVL.

This chain joins TRBV5-1 and TRBJ2-3; D gene unclear. Trimming pared 0 bases from V and 4 bases from J, leaving 9 bases between. The CDR3 runs to 14 residues. Germline CDR1 reads SGHRS; CDR2 reads YFSETQ. The CDR3 loop reads CASSLVSVSDTQYF. CDR3 bases: TGCGCCAGCAGCTTGGTGTCAGTTTCAGATACGCAGTATTTT.

CDR3 sequence reads: CASSLPSQGYTF. The CDR3 DNA is TGCGCCAGCAGCTTGCCCAGTCAGGGCTACACCTTC. This chain uses TRBV5-1 with TRBJ1-2; no clear D. The CDR3 loop spans 12 amino acids. Trimming cost V 1 base and J 8 bases, with 9 bases left between them. Germline V gene sequence: CDR1 SGHRS, CDR2 YFSETQ.

V and J are TRBV9 and TRBJ1-2; D possibly corresponds to TRBD1 (6 bases). The CDR3 covers 17 residues. The V end lost 3 bases, the J end lost 4 bases, and 22 bases lay between the germline ends. CDR1 and CDR2 (germline): SGDLS, YYNGEE. In DNA, the CDR3 is TGTGCCAGCAGCGAGGGGCAGGTGGGGGGCTTGGTCTATGGCTACACCTTC. This gives the protein CASSEGQVGGLVYGYTF.

The chain has TRBV28 and TRBJ1-2; D perhaps matches TRBD1 (6 bases). This CDR3 comprises 17 residues. V gave up 2 bases and J gave up 7 bases, with 23 bases separating them. Germline V gene sequence: CDR1 MDHEN, CDR2 SYDVKM. CDR3 nucleotide sequence: TGTGCCAGCAGTTTAGGGGGCGCATCAGGATGGTTGGGTGGCTACACCTTC. It specifies CASSLGGASGWLGGYTF.

The rearrangement uses TRBV19 and TRBJ1-2; TRBD1 matches at 12 bases. The CDR3 totals 16 residues. V shed 4 bases and J 4 bases; nucleotides not matched to a gene: 7. Per germline, CDR1 LNHDA and CDR2 SQIVND (reference sequence). CDR3 in DNA: TGTGCCAGTAGTACCGCCGGGACAGGGGGCGCCTATGGCTACACCTTC. Encoded protein: CASSTAGTGGAYGYTF.

As for this clone: Germline is not matched at one junction end, which may reflect a read error. The chain couples TRBV20-1 to TRBJ2-7; no reliable D call. Germline CDR1 reads DFQATT; CDR2 reads SNEGSKA (reference sequence). This CDR3 region has 11 residues. This CDR3 is CSSQSSYEQYF. CDR3 coding DNA: TGCAGTAGCCAATCCTCCTACGAGCAGTACTTT.

The rearrangement joins TRBV27 to TRBJ2-3; 8 bases are a match to TRBD1. The CDR3 covers 15 residues. The V gene's germline CDR1 is MNHEY and CDR2 SMNVEV (reference sequence). V dropped 7 bases and J dropped 3; count of bases not matched to a gene: 9. In DNA, the CDR3 is TGTGCCAGCACGAACGACAGGGGTGCGACAGATACGCAGTATTTT. This sequence encodes CASTNDRGATDTQYF.

The genes are TRBV19 and TRBJ1-2, with 8 bases identical to TRBD1. The J segment lost 3 bases and the V segment lost 3 bases, leaving 3 bases of the junction unmatched. Germline V gives CDR1 LNHDA, CDR2 SQIVND (reference sequence). The CDR3 covers 14 residues. The CDR3 bases are TGTGCCAGTAGTATCCAGGGGGCTCACTATGGCTACACCTTC. Translation gives CASSIQGAHYGYTF.

The chain recombines TRBV5-1 with TRBJ1-1; possibly TRBD1 for D (6 bases). The V end was cut by 2 bases, the J end by 5 bases, with 10 bases between. The V gene's germline CDR1 is SGHRS and CDR2 YFSETQ. This CDR3 comprises 13 residues. The CDR3 spells CASSLTGRTEAFF. In DNA, the CDR3 is TGCGCCAGCAGCTTAACAGGGAGAACTGAAGCTTTCTTT.

This rearrangement joins TRBV6-5 to TRBJ2-4; D is unclear. V was pared by 1 base and J by 2 bases, with 6 bases between. The germline V gene has CDR1 MNHEY and CDR2 SVGAGI. The CDR3 consists of 14 residues. The CDR3 DNA is TGTGCCAGCAGTTACTTGGGGTCCAAAAACATTCAGTACTTC. Translation: CASSYLGSKNIQYF.